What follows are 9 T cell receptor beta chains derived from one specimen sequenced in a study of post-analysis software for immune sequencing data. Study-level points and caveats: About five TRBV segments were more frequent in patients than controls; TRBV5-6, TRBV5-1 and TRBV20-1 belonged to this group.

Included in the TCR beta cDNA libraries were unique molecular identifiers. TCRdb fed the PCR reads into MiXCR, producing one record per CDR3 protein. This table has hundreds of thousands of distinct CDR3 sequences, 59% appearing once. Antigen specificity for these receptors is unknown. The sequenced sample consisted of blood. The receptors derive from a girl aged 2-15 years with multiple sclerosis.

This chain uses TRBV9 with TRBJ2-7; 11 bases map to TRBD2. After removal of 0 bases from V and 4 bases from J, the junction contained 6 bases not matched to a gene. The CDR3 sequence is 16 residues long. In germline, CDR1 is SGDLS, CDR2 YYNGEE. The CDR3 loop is CASSVASSGRTYEQYF. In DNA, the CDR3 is TGTGCCAGCAGCGTAGCCTCTAGCGGGAGGACATACGAGCAGTACTTC.

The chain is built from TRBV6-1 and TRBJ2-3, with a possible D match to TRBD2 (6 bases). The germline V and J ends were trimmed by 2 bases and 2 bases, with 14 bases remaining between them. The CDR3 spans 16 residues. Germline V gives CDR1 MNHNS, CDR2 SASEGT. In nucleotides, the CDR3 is TGTGCCAGCAGTGAACGGGCGGGGCTGAACACAGATACGCAGTATTTT. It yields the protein CASSERAGLNTDTQYF.

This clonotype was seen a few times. The CDR3 protein is CASSEPRQGPITEAFF. The CDR3 DNA is TGTGCCAGCTCGGAACCAAGGCAGGGGCCCATCACTGAAGCTTTCTTT. The V call is TRBV6-2 or TRBV6-3, the J call TRBJ1-1, with D possibly TRBD1 on 6 matching bases. Per the germline V gene, CDR1 is MNHEY and CDR2 is SVGEGT. This CDR3 is 16 amino acids long. The V end lost 8 bases, the J end lost 4 bases, and 23 bases lay between the germline ends.

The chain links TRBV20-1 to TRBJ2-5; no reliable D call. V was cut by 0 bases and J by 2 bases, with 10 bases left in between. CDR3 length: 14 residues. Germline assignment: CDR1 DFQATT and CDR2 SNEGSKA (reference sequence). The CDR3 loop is CSARDLYTQETQYF. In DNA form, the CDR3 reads TGCAGTGCTAGAGATCTATACACTCAAGAGACCCAGTACTTC.

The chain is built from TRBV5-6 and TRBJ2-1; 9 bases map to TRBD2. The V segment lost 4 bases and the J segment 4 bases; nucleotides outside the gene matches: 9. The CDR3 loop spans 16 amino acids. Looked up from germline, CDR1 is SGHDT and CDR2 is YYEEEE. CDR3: CASSLDSGSGYNEQFF. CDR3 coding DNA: TGTGCCAGCAGCCTCGATAGCGGGAGCGGATACAATGAGCAGTTCTTC.

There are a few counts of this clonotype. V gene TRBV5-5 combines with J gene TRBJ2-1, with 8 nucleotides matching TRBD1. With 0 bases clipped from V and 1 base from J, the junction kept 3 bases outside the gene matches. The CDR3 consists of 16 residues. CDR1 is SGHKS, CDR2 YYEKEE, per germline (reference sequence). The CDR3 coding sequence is TGTGCCAGCAGCTTGGGAACAGGGGGGTCCTACAATGAGCAGTTCTTC. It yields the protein CASSLGTGGSYNEQFF.

The CDR3 reads CASSGTGTTEAFF. The CDR3 DNA is TGTGCCAGCAGTGGGACAGGGACCACTGAAGCTTTCTTT. The chain has TRBV6-1 and TRBJ1-1; 8 bases align to TRBD1. Germline V gene sequence: CDR1 MNHNS, CDR2 SASEGT. This CDR3 has 13 amino acids. J gave up 4 bases and V 4 bases, and 2 bases lay outside the gene matches.

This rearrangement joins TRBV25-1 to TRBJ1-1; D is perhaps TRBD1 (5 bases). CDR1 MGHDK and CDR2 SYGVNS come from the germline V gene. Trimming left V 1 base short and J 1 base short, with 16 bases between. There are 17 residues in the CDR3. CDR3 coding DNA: TGTGCCAGCAGTGAATGGGGTCAGGGAACATCGAACACTGAAGCTTTCTTT. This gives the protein CASSEWGQGTSNTEAFF.

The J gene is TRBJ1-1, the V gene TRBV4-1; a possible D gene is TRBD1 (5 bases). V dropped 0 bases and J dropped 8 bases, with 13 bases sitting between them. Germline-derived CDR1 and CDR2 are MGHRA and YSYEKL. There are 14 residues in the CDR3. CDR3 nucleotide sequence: TGCGCCAGCAGCCAAGATTGGGACGGGAGCGAAGCTTTCTTT. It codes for CASSQDWDGSEAFF.